This TCR beta chain was identified in a study of shared clonotypes between healthy human individuals. General study results and limits: Roughly 5% of naive CD4 clonotypes were common to a handful of donors. The rarefaction results pointed to incomplete sorted-subset sequencing despite large depth.

On this clone itself: No antigen is known for it.

Tens of thousands of T cell genomes (approximately 180 ng DNA) went into each sorted-subset replicate. Profiling relied on immunoSEQ multiplex PCR, and the TCRdb table lists in-frame clones only, not all of them. This table has 2 million to 2.5 million clones, 85% to 95% appearing once. The specimen was naive CD4+ T cells from PBMCs. Subset denoted: CD45RA+ positively selected. The sequence was collected from a man between 18 and 29 years old in good health. Some clones in this sample may be carry-over from other donors' samples.

The CDR3 reads CASSYGTGGYTF. Here the CDR3 DNA reads TGTGCCAGCAGCTATGGGACAGGTGGCTACACCTTC. V gene TRBV7-9 combines with J gene TRBJ1-2; 8 bases match TRBD1. CDR3 length equals 12 residues. Trimming took 4 bases from V and 7 from J; bases not matched to a gene: 2. The germline V gene has CDR1 SEHNR and CDR2 FQNEAQ (reference sequence).